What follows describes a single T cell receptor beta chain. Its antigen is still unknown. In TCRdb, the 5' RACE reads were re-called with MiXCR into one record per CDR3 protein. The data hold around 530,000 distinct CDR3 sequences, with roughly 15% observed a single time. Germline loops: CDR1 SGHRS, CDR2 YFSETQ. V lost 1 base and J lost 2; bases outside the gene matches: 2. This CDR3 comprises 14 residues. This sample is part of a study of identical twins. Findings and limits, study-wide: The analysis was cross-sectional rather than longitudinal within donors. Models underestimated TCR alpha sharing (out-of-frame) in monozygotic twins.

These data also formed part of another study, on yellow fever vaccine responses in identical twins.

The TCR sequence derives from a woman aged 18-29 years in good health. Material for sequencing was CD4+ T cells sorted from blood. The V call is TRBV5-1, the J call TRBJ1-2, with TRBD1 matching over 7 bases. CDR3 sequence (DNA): TGCGCCAGCAGCTTGTCGACAGGGAACTATGGCTACACCTTC. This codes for CASSLSTGNYGYTF.